What follows are 7 T cell receptor beta chains derived from one specimen sequenced in a study of blood T cell repertoires in COVID-19. Repertoires were generated with immunoSEQ multiplex PCR, while TCRdb's copy carries only in-frame clones and drops some. The sample lists approximately 380,000 clones; around 85% were seen once. Input material: peripheral blood. The source is a young woman with acute or convalescent COVID-19.

About this clone: A read error may produce the germline difference seen at one junction end. This chain connects TRBV5-1 to TRBJ1-2; 7 positions match TRBD1. The CDR3 extends over 15 amino acids. The germline V gene has CDR1 SGHRS and CDR2 YFSETQ. CDR3 residues: CASSLAGTVNDGYTF. CDR3 DNA: TGCGCCAGCAGCTTGGCCGGGACAGTTAACGATGGCTACACCTTC.

V is TRBV28 and J is TRBJ1-6; D ambiguous. Germline assignment: CDR1 MDHEN and CDR2 SYDVKM. The CDR3 spans 15 residues. V was clipped by 4 bases and J by 5 bases, with 12 bases between them. The DNA for the CDR3 is TGTGCCAGCAGTTGGGAGGAACTAGATAATTCACCCCTCCACTTT. It encodes CASSWEELDNSPLHF.

The V gene is TRBV5-5, the J gene TRBJ1-6; D is possibly TRBD1 (5 bases). V shed 2 bases and J shed 13 bases, with 13 bases lying between them. The CDR3 has 13 amino acids. CDR1 SGHKS and CDR2 YYEKEE come from the germline V gene (reference sequence). The CDR3 reads CASSLRQLIPLHF. The CDR3, as DNA: TGTGCCAGCAGCTTACGACAGCTGATCCCCCTCCACTTT.

Worth noting for this clone: Distinct nucleotide sequences in the sample also encode this CDR3. V usage is TRBV24-1 and J usage is TRBJ1-2, with a tentative D call TRBD1 (5 bases). CDR1 and CDR2 (germline): KGHDR, SFDVKD. The V and J ends lost 1 base and 5 bases respectively, with 10 bases between them. There are 14 residues in the CDR3. The CDR3 bases are TGTGCCACCAGTGATTTAGACAGATCATATGGCTACACCTTC. It specifies CATSDLDRSYGYTF.

This chain joins TRBV18 and TRBJ1-4; 10 nucleotides line up with TRBD1. CDR3 length: 18 amino acids. CDR1 is KGHSH and CDR2 is LQKENI in the germline V gene. Trimming removed 6 bases from V and 7 bases from J; junction bases left unmatched: 17. The CDR3 here is CASSRETPGGQGGEKLFF. In nucleotides, the CDR3 is TGTGCCAGCTCGCGCGAAACCCCCGGAGGACAGGGGGGTGAAAAACTGTTTTTT.

The chain combines TRBV10-2 with TRBJ1-4; 10 bases are a match to TRBD1. Germline V gene data show CDR1 as WSHSY and CDR2 as SAAADI. Trimming removed 6 bases from V and 10 bases from J; junction bases left unmatched: 8. This CDR3 contains 14 residues. CDR3 protein: CASREGQGPGKLFF. CDR3 DNA sequence: TGCGCCAGCAGAGAGGGACAGGGGCCAGGAAAACTGTTTTTT.

The chain recombines TRBV7-9 with TRBJ2-7; tentative D call: TRBD2 (5 bases). The CDR3 covers 13 residues. V was trimmed by 5 bases and J by 5 bases, leaving 13 bases between them. Germline loops: CDR1 SEHNR, CDR2 FQNEAQ (reference sequence). CDR3 protein: CASSRFGEHEQYF. The CDR3 bases are TGTGCCAGCAGCCGGTTCGGGGAGCACGAGCAGTACTTC.